This entry features one T cell receptor (beta chain) sequence. This CDR3 is 15 amino acids long. Trimming stripped 1 base from V and 4 bases from J, with 15 bases between. Germline lookup yields CDR1 GTSNPN and CDR2 SVGIG (reference sequence). This specimen comes from a study of cytomegalovirus exposure and HLA in healthy donors. The PCR contained 60 Vbeta and 13 Jbeta primers. Profiling relied on immunoSEQ multiplex PCR, and the TCRdb table lists in-frame clones only, not all of them. Counted here are around 150,000 clones, roughly four fifths occurring once; the ten biggest clones make up about 5.3%.

V and J are TRBV30 and TRBJ2-3; maybe TRBD2 (7 bases). The receptor's source is a woman aged 50 to 65 in good health and CMV-seronegative. The sample was PBMCs. CDR3 coding DNA: TGTGCCTGGAGTGGTGAGGGGGGGCTTGCAGATACGCAGTATTTT. As protein: CAWSGEGGLADTQYF.